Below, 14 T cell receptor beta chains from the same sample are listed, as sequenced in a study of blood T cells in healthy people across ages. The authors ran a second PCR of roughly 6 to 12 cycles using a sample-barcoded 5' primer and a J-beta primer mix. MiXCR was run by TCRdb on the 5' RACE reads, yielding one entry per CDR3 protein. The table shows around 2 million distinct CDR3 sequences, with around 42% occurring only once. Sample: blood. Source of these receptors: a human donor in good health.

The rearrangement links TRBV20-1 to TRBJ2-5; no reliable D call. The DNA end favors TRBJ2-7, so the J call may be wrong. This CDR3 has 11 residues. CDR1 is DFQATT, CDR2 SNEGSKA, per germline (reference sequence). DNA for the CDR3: TGCAGTGCTCGCCCCGTGGTCGAGCAGTACTTC. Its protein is CSARPVVEQYF.

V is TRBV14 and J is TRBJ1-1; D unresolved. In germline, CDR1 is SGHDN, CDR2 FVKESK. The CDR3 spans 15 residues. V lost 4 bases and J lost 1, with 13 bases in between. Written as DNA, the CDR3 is TGTGCCAGCAGCCCTCAAGGGCGGGGGAACACTGAAGCTTTCTTT. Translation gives CASSPQGRGNTEAFF. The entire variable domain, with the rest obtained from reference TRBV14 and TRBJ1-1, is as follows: EAGVTQFPSHSVIEKGQTVTLRCDPISGHDNLYWYRRVMGKEIKFLLHFVKESKQDESGMPNNRFLAERTGGTYSTLKVQPAELEDSGVYFCASSPQGRGNTEAFFGQGTRLTVV.

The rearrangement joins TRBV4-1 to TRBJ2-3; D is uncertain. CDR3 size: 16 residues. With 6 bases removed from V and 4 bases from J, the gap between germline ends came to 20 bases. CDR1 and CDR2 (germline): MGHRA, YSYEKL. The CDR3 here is CASRSLVGPKSDTQYF. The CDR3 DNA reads TGCGCCAGCAGATCCCTTGTGGGCCCCAAGTCAGATACGCAGTATTTT.

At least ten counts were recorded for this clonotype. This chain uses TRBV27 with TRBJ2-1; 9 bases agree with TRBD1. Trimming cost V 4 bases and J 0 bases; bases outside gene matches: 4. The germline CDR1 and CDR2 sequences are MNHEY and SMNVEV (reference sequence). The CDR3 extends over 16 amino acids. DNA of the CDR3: TGTGCCAGCAGTTCACCGGGACAGGGCTCCTACAATGAGCAGTTCTTC. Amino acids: CASSSPGQGSYNEQFF.

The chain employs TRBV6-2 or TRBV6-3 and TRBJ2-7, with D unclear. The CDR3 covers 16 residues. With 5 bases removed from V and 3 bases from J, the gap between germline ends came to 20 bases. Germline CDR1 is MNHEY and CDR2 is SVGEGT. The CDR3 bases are TGTGCCAGCAGTACGCCACCGGATGGTACCCTCTACGAGCAGTACTTC. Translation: CASSTPPDGTLYEQYF.

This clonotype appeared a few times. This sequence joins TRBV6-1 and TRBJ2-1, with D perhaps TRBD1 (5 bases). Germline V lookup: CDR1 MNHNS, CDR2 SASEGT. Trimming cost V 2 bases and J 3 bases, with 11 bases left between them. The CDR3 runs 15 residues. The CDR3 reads CASSEQGKIYNEQFF. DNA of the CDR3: TGTGCCAGCAGTGAACAGGGAAAAATCTACAATGAGCAGTTCTTC.

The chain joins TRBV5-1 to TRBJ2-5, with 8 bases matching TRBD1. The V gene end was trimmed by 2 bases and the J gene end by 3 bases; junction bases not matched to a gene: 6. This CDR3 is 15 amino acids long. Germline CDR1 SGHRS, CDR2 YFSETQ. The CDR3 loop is CASSFRTGSEETQYF. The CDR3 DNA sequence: TGCGCCAGCAGCTTCCGGACAGGGAGTGAAGAGACCCAGTACTTC. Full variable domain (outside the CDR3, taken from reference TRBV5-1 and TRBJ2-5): KAGVTQTPRYLIKTRGQQVTLSCSPISGHRSVSWYQQTPGQGLQFLFEYFSETQRNKGNFPGRFSGRQFSNSRSEMNVSTLELGDSALYLCASSFRTGSEETQYFGPGTRLLVL.

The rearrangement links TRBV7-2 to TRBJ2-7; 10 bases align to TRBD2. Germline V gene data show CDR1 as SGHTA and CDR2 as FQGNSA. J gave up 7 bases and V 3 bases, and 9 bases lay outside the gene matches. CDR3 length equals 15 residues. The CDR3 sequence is CASSLSSGGFNEQYF. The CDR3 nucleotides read TGTGCCAGCAGCTTGAGTAGCGGGGGGTTTAATGAGCAGTACTTC.

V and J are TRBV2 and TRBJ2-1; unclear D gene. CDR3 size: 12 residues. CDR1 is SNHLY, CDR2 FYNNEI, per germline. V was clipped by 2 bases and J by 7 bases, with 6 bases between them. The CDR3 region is CASSEFRNEQFF. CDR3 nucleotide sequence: TGTGCCAGCAGTGAATTTAGGAATGAGCAGTTCTTC.

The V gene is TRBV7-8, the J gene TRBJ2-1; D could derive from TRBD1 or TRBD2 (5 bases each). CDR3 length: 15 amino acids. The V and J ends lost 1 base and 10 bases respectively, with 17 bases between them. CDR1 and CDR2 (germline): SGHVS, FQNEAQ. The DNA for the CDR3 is TGTGCCAGCAGCTTAGTTTCCGGGGACGTCTACGAGCAGTTCTTC. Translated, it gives CASSLVSGDVYEQFF.

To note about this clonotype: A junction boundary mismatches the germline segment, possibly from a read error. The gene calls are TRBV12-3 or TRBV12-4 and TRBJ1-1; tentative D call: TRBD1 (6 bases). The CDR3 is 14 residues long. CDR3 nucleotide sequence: TGTGCCAGCAGTACGAGGGGGTTAAACACTGTAGCTTTCTTT. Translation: CASSTRGLNTVAFF.

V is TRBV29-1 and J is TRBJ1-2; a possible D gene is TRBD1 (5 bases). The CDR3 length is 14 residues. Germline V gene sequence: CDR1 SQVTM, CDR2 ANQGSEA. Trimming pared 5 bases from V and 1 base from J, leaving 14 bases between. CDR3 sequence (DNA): TGCAGCGTTAGCATCGGGGGAGGTAACTATGGCTACACCTTC. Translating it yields CSVSIGGGNYGYTF.

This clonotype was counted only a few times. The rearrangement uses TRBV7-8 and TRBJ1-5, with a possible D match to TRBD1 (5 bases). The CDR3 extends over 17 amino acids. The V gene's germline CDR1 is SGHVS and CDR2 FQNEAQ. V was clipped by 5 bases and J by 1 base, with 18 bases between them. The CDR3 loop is CASSLYRFGRSNQPQHF. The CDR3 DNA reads TGTGCCAGCAGCCTATACAGGTTCGGTCGGAGCAATCAGCCCCAGCATTTT.

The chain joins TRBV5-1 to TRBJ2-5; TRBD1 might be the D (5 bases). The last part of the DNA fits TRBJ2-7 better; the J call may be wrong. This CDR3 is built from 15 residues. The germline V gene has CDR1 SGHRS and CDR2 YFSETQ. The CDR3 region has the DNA TGCGCCAGCTTAGATGTGGTGGACATCGGCGGCGAGCAGTACTTC. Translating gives CASLDVVDIGGEQYF.